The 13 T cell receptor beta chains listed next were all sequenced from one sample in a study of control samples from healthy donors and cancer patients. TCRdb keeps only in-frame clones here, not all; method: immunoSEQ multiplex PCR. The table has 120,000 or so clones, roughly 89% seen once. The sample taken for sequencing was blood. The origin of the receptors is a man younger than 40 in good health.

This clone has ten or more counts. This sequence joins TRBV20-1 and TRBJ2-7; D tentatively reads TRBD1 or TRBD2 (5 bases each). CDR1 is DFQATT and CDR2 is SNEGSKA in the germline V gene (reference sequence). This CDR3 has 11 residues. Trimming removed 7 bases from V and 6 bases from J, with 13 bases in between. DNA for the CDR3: TGCAGTGTTACCGGGACGGGCGAGCAGTACTTC. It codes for CSVTGTGEQYF.

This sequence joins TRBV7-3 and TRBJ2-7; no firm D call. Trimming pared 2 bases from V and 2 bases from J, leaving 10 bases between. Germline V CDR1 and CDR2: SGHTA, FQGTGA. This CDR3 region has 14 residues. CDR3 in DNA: TGTGCCAGCAGCTTAGTCGAGTCAACCTACGAGCAGTACTTC. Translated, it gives CASSLVESTYEQYF. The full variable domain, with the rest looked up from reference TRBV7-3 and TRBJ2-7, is GAGVSQTPSNKVTEKGKYVELRCDPISGHTALYWYRQSLGQGPEFLIYFQGTGAADDSGLPNDRFFAVRPEGSVSTLKIQRTERGDSAVYLCASSLVESTYEQYFGPGTRLTVT.

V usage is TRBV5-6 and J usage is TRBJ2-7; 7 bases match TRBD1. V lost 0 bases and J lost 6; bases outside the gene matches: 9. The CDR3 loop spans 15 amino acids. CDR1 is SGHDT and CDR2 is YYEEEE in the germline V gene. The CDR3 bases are TGTGCCAGCAGCTTGGCCCCGACAGGGTCGGGCGAGCAGTACGTC. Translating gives CASSLAPTGSGEQYV.

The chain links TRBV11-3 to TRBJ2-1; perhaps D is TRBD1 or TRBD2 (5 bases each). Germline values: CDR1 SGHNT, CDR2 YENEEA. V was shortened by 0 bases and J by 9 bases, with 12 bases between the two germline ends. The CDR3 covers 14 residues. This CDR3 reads CASSLERGAGEQFF. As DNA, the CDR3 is TGTGCCAGCAGCTTAGAGAGAGGGGCTGGTGAGCAGTTCTTC.

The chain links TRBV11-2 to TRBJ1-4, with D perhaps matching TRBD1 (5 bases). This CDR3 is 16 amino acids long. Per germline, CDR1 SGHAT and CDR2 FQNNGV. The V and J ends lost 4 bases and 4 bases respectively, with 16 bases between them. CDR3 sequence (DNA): TGTGCCAGCAGCTCCCGGGGGTCCGGTAATAATGAAAAACTGTTTTTT. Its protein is CASSSRGSGNNEKLFF.

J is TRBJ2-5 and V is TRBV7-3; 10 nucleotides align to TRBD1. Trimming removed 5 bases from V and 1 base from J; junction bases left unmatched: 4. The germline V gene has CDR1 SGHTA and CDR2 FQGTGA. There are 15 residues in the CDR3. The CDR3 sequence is CASSPGQGIQETQYF. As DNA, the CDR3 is TGTGCCAGCAGCCCGGGACAGGGGATCCAAGAGACCCAGTACTTC.

As DNA, the CDR3 is TGTGCCATCAGTGAGGGGACCATAAATCAGCCCCAGCATTTT. Its protein is CAISEGTINQPQHF. The chain combines TRBV10-3 with TRBJ1-5; the D gene is possibly TRBD1 (5 bases). This CDR3 is built from 14 residues. CDR1 and CDR2 from the germline V gene are ENHRY and SYGVKD. V was shortened by 2 bases and J by 4 bases, with 9 bases between the two germline ends.

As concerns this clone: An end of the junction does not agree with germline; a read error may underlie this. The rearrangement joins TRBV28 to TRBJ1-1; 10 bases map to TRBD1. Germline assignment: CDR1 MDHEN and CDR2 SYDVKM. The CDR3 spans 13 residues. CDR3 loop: CASSVSSGTGVPF. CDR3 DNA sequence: TGTGCCAGCAGTGTATCGTCCGGGACAGGGGTCCCCTTT.

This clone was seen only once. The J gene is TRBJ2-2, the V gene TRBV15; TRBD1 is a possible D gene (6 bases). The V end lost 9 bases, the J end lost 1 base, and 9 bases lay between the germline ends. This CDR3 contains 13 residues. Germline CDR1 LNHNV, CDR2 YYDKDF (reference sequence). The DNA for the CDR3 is TGTGCCACGACAGGAGAGAACACCGGGGAGCTGTTTTTT. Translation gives CATTGENTGELFF.

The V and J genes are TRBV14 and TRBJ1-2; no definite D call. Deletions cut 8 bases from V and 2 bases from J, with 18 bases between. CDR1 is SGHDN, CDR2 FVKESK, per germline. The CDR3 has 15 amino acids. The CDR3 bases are TGTGCCAGCGGACTTGGGTACGACACAAACTATGGCTACACCTTC. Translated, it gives CASGLGYDTNYGYTF.

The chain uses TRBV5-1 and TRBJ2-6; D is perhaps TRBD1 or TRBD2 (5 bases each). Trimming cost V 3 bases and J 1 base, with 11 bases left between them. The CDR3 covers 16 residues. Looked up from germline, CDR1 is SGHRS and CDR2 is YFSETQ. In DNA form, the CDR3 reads TGCGCCAGCAGCTCGGGACGCACATCTGGGGCCAACGTCCTGACTTTC. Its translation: CASSSGRTSGANVLTF. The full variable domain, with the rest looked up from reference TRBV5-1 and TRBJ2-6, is KAGVTQTPRYLIKTRGQQVTLSCSPISGHRSVSWYQQTPGQGLQFLFEYFSETQRNKGNFPGRFSGRQFSNSRSEMNVSTLELGDSALYLCASSSGRTSGANVLTFGAGSRLTVL.

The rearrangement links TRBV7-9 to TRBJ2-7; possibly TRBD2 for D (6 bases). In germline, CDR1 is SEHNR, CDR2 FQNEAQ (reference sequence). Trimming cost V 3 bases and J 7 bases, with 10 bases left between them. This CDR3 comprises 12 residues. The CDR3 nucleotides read TGTGCCAGCAGCTTTCCGGGGAGGGAGCAGTACTTC. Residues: CASSFPGREQYF.

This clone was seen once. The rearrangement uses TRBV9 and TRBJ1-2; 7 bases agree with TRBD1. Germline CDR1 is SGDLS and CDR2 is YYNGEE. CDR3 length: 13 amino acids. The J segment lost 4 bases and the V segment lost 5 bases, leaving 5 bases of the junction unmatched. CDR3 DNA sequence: TGTGCCAGCAGAAGGGACAGCCCCTATGGCTACACCTTC. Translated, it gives CASRRDSPYGYTF.